This T cell receptor (beta chain) came from a study of blood T cell repertoires in COVID-19. As for the study in general: The samples span acute and convalescent COVID-19 from the United States, Italy and Spain.

CDR3 length: 12 residues. V lost 2 bases to trimming and J lost 4 bases, with 6 bases between them. Data came from immunoSEQ multiplex PCR; TCRdb stores just in-frame clones and leaves some out. The sample consists of 650,000 to 800,000 clones, more than 80% of them appearing once. A note on this clone: This specimen includes other DNA sequences encoding the same CDR3.

This receptor was taken from a woman under 30 with acute or convalescent COVID-19. Material: peripheral blood. The chain couples TRBV12-3 or TRBV12-4 to TRBJ2-7, with D hard to call. CDR3 sequence (DNA): TGTGCCAGCAGTTTAAGCGTTTACGAGCAGTACTTC. It yields the protein CASSLSVYEQYF.